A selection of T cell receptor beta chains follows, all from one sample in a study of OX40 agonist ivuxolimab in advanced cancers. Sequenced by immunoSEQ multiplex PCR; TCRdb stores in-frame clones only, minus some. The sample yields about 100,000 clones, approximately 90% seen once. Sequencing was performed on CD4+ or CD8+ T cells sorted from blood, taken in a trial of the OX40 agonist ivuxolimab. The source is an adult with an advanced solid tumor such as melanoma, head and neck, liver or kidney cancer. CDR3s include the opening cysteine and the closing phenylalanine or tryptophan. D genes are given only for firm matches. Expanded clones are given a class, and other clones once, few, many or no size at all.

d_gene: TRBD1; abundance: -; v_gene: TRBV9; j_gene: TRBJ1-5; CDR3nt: TGTGCCAGCAGCGTCCCTCGACAGGGGATCAATCAGCCCCAGCATTTT; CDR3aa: CASSVPRQGINQPQHF
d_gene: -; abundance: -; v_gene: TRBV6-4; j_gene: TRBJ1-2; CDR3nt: TGTGCCAGCATACCAAGGTACAATAACTATGGCTACACCTTC; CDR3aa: CASIPRYNNYGYTF
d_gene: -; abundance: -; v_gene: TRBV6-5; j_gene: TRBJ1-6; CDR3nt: TGTGCCAGCAGTTGGAGAGGGGCTAATTCACCCCTCCACTTT; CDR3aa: CASSWRGANSPLHF
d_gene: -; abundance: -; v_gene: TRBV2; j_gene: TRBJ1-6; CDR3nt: TGTGCCAGTTGGGGGTTCGGGCAGATTAATTCACCCCTCCACTTT; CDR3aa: CASWGFGQINSPLHF
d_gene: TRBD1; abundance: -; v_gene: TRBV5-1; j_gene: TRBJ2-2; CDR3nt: TGCGCCAGCGGTGAGACAGGGACGAACACCGGGGAGCTGTTTTTT; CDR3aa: CASGETGTNTGELFF
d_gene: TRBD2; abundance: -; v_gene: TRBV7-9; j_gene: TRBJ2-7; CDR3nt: TGTGCCAGCAGCCCAGGACTAGCGGGACGGACCTACGAGCAGTACTTC; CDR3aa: CASSPGLAGRTYEQYF
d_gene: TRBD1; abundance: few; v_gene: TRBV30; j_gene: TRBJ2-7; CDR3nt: TGTGCCTGGAACAGGGGTGGTAAAGACGAGCAGTACTTC; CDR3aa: CAWNRGGKDEQYF
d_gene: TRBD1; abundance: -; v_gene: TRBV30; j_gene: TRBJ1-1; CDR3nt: TGTGCCCGTATGGCCTCCGGGACAGGGAACACTGAAGCTTTCTTT; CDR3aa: CARMASGTGNTEAFF
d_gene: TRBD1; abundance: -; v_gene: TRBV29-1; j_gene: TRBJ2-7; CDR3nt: TGCAGCGTTGAAGGGTTGGGACAGGATCCCTACGAGCAGTACTTC; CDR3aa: CSVEGLGQDPYEQYF
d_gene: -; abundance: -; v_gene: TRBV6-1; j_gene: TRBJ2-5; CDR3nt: TGTGCCAGCAGTGAACAAGGATTGGAGACCCAGTACTTC; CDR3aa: CASSEQGLETQYF
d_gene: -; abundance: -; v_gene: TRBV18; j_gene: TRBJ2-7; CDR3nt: TGTGCCAGCTCACGTCTCGCGGACGAGCAGTACTTC; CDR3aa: CASSRLADEQYF
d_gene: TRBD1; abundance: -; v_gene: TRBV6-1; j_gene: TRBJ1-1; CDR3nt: TGTGCCAGCAGTGGGAGACAGGGCCTCTGGGGTGTTCCTGAAGCTTTCTTT; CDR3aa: CASSGRQGLWGVPEAFF
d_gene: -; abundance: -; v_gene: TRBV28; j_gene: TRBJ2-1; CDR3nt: TGTGCCAGCAGTTGGAGAGGTGGGGTCAATGAGCAGTTCTTC; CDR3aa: CASSWRGGVNEQFF
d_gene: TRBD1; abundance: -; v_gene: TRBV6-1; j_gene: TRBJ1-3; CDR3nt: TGTGCCAGCTTTTGGGACAGGGGAGGAAACACCATATATTTT; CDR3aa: CASFWDRGGNTIYF
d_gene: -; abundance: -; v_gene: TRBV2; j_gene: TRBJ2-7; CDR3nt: TGTGCCAGCAGTGAAGGGTCAGGTTTCTACGAGCAGTACTTC; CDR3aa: CASSEGSGFYEQYF
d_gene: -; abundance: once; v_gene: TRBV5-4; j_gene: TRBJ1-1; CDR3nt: TGTGCCAGCAGCTTGTCTGGGAGGGGTTTGTACACTGAAGCTTTCTTT; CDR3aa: CASSLSGRGLYTEAFF
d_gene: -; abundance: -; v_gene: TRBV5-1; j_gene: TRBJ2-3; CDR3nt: TGCGCCAGCAACGTAAAGCCTACAGATACGCAGTATTTT; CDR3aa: CASNVKPTDTQYF
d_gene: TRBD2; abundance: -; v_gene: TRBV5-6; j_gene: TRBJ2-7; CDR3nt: TGTGCCAGCAGCACCGACCCCGTACTAGCGGGGGACTACGAGCAGTACTTC; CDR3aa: CASSTDPVLAGDYEQYF